These 2 T cell receptor beta chains share one sample of origin, sequenced in a study of blood T cell repertoires in COVID-19. Profiled with immunoSEQ multiplex PCR; TCRdb holds only in-frame clones, not every one. This table holds 250,000 to 350,000 clones, around 83% found once. What was sequenced was peripheral blood. These receptors all come from a woman aged 50 to 60 with acute or convalescent COVID-19.

V usage is TRBV7-2 and J usage is TRBJ1-1, with 7 bases fitting TRBD1. The CDR3 contains 15 residues. The J segment lost 3 bases and the V segment lost 7 bases, leaving 11 bases of the junction unmatched. Germline assignment: CDR1 SGHTA and CDR2 FQGNSA. This chain's CDR3 is CASIFTPGGYTEAFF. The CDR3, as DNA: TGTGCCAGCATTTTTACCCCAGGGGGGTACACTGAAGCTTTCTTT.

The V gene is TRBV10-3, the J gene TRBJ2-3; TRBD1 aligns across 7 bases. The CDR3 contains 14 residues. V trimming: 4 bases; J trimming: 2 bases; junction bases outside the gene matches: 3. Germline assignment: CDR1 ENHRY and CDR2 SYGVKD. Here the CDR3 reads CAISGGQTTDTQYF. CDR3 coding DNA: TGTGCCATCAGTGGGGGACAGACCACAGATACGCAGTATTTT.